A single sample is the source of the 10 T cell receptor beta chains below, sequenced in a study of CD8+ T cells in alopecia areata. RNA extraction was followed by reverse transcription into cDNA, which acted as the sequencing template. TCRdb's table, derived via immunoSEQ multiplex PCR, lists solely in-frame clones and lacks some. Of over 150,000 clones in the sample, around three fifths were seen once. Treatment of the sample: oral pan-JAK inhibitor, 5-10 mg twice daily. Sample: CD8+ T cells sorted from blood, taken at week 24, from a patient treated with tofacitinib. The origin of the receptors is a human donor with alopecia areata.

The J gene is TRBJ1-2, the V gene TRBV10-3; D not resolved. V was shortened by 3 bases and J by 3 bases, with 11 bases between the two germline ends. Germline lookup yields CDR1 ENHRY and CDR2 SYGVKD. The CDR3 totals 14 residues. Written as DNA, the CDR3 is TGTGCCATCAGTGATCACGAGGTACACTATGGCTACACCTTC. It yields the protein CAISDHEVHYGYTF.

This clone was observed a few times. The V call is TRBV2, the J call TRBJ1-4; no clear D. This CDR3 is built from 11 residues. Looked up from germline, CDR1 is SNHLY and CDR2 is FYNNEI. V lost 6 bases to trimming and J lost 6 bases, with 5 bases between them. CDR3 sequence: CASRQDEKLFF. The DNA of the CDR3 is TGTGCCAGCAGACAAGATGAAAAACTGTTTTTT.

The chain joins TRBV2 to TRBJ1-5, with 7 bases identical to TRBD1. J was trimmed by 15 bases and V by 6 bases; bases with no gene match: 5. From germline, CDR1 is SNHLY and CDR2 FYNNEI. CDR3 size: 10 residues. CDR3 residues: CASSARDRHF. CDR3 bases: TGTGCCAGCAGCGCCCGGGACAGGCATTTT.

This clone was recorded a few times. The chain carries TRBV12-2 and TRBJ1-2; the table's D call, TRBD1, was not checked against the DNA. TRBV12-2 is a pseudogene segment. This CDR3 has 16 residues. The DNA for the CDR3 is TGTGCAAGTCGCTTCCCCCGGGACATCGTGAACTATGGCTACACCTTC. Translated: CASRFPRDIVNYGYTF.

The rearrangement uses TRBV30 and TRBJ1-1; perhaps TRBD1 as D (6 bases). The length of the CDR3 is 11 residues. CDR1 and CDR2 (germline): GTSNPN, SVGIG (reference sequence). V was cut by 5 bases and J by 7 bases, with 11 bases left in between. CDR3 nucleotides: TGTGCCTGGGGACAGTTGAATGAAGCTTTCTTT. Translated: CAWGQLNEAFF.

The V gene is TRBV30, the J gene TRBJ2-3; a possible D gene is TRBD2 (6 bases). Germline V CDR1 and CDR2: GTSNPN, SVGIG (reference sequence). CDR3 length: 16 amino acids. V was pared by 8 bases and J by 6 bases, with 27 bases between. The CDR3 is CAGTNAGTPRADTQYF. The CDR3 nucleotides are TGTGCCGGAACCAATGCCGGGACTCCCCGGGCGGATACGCAGTATTTT. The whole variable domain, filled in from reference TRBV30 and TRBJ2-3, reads SQTIHQWPATLVQPVGSPLSLECTVEGTSNPNLYWYRQAAGRGLQLLFYSVGIGQISSEVPQNLSASRPQDRQFILSSKKLLLSDSGFYLCAGTNAGTPRADTQYFGPGTRLTVL.

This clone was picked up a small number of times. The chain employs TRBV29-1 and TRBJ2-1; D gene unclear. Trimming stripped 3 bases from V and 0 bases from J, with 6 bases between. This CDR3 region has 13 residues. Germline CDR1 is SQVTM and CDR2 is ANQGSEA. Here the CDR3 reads CSVDLSSYNEQFF. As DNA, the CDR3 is TGCAGCGTTGACTTGAGCTCCTACAATGAGCAGTTCTTC.

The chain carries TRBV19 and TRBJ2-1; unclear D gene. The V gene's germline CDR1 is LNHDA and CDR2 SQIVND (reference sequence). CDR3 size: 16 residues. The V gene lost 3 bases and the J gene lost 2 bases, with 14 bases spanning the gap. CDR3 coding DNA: TGTGCCAGTAGTATGTCGGGCAGGCCGGCCTACAATGAGCAGTTCTTC. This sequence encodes CASSMSGRPAYNEQFF. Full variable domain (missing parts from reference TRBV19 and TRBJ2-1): DGGITQSPKYLFRKEGQNVTLSCEQNLNHDAMYWYRQDPGQGLRLIYYSQIVNDFQKGDIAEGYSVSREKKESFPLTVTSAQKNPTAFYLCASSMSGRPAYNEQFFGPGTRLTVL.

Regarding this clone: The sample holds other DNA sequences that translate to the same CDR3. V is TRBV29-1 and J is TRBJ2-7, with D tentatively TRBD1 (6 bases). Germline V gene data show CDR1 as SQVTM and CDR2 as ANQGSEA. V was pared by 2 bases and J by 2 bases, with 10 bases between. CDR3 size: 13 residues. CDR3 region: CSVELDRPYEQYF. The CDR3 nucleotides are TGCAGCGTTGAACTGGACAGACCCTACGAGCAGTACTTC.

CDR3 in DNA: TGTGCCAGCAGGCGAGCAACTGAAGCTTTCTTT. Protein sequence: CASRRATEAFF. The chain combines TRBV27 with TRBJ1-1; D is ambiguous. The CDR3 runs to 11 residues. The V and J ends lost 6 bases and 5 bases respectively, with 7 bases between them. CDR1 is MNHEY, CDR2 SMNVEV, per germline (reference sequence).